The clone carrying this T cell receptor (beta chain) was observed a single time. Its antigen is undetermined. This sample was taken from a study of immune evolution from preneoplasia to lung adenocarcinoma. General observations from the study: Normal lung had the highest top T cell clone frequencies. Clonality was highest in normal lung, lower in later-stage lesions apparently.

The repertoire was sequenced with immunoSEQ multiplex PCR; TCRdb's copy has only in-frame clones and lacks some. The repertoire holds 5,700 or so clones, with about four fifths as singletons. The receptor was isolated from a person aged 55-80 years with lung adenocarcinoma. Sequencing was carried out using FFPE minimally invasive lung adenocarcinoma tissue.

In nucleotides, the CDR3 is TGTGCCAGCAGCACCGGGGTCGGGGTCCATGAGCAGTTCTTC. This encodes CASSTGVGVHEQFF. The chain couples TRBV6-1 to TRBJ2-1; D is perhaps TRBD2 (5 bases). The CDR3 totals 14 residues. Germline V lookup: CDR1 MNHNS, CDR2 SASEGT. The V end lost 6 bases, the J end lost 8 bases, and 17 bases lay between the germline ends.